This record concerns one T cell receptor beta chain sequence. This clonotype has a handful of counts. There is no known antigen for this receptor. No quality values exist for individual bases; no much larger clone is one base distant. The sample's time point label, decoded: patch test 3, about 24 weeks after DPC sensitization. What this sample's treatment or condition label stands for: therapeutic diphenylcyclopropenone sensitization with weekly scalp DPC. At each patch-test visit, blood was drawn before the patch test was applied. Patients were eligible if aged 18 to 70, diagnosed with alopecia and judged suitable for DPC therapy, and pregnant patients were excluded. Total RNA was extracted from unfractionated whole blood that had been collected in Tempus Blood RNA tubes. The source of the sample is a study of human T cells and chemical hapten exposure (dated by TCRdb to 2020 to 2022). Study-level background: For sensitization, 2% DPC in acetone was applied to a 2 cm by 2 cm area of upper inner arm skin. The mostly female patient cohort included alopecia areata with under or over 50% scalp involvement, alopecia totalis and alopecia universalis. Throughout the approximately 25-week study period, patients were also given weekly therapeutic DPC doses on the scalp. Patch testing was performed on the upper back with Finn chambers containing 0.01% DPC, and the patch tests were scored after 6 days according to International Contact Dermatitis Research Group standards. Blood samples were taken from patients before sensitization (week 0) and at 2, 6 and about 24 weeks after DPC sensitization. In alopecia patients, the study followed how the peripheral blood TCR repertoire changed in vivo over primary and secondary sensitization to diphenylcyclopropenone (DPC), a hapten. Libraries were combined into a pool for sequencing, and differences in TCR yield between samples came mainly from small differences in library volumes within the pool. About 30 alopecia patients provided blood for TCR sequencing at one to four time points (pre-sensitization, 2, 6 and 24 weeks).

Library method: RACE. Sequenced on a NextSeq 500. Library preparation attached unique molecular identifiers to individual cDNA molecules for quantitative, reproducible TCR counting. Both TCR alpha and TCR beta chains were sequenced from each blood RNA sample. The paper's data handling went like this. The median number of TCRs per sample was over 95,000, ranging from about 23,224 to 700,000. The Decombinator software suite was used to annotate V, J and CDR3 in the TCR reads. To make PS versus PT1 abundance plots, every sample was subsampled to the same number of TCRs (28,000). Expanded TCRs were defined as absent before sensitization and observed at least eight times at the 2-week time point. Starting from the raw public reads, TCRdb applied fastp trimming at Q25, assembled clones with MiXCR and retained in-frame beta chains. Rows merge per CDR3 protein into single entries with the most common DNA and genes. TCRdb assigned the V and J calls; the authors' analysis was not used. For this sample the table gives 55,000 to 80,000 distinct CDR3 sequences, of which approximately 9.9% were detected only once. Clones ranked in the top ten supply roughly 2.1% of the sample.

V is trimmed back by 6 bases and J by 4 bases, and the junction contains 2 bases that no gene match accounts for. The CDR3 contains 11 residues, cysteine and phenylalanine counted. Just the 33-base CDR3 DNA is kept, in frame starting at base 1. The germline V gene (reference sequence) gives CDR1 as DFQATT and CDR2 as SNEGSKA. What the study reported, not specific to this receptor: After repeated subsampling, changes were observed in the strength of the expansion versus patch-test correlation and in the threshold at which the correlation became significant. Expanded TCRs formed significantly more large CDR3 similarity clusters than pre-sensitization or healthy control sets, consistent with antigen-driven responses. The number of TCRs above 1 in 1000 frequency did not change with DPC sensitization; there was no evidence of global repertoire structure alterations. Alopecia, a presumed autoimmune disease, was present in all patients, so the immune response of the patients might differ from that of healthy individuals. A positive correlation was found between the number of PT1 expanded TCRs and patch test score, with significance reached at thresholds 8, 16 and 32 but not 4.

Specimen: whole blood, collected in connection with sensitization to the hapten diphenylcyclopropenone (DPC). The chain joins TRBV20-1 to TRBJ2-7; TRBD1 matches 8 bases in the middle. This receptor was taken from a woman between 25 and 40 years old with alopecia areata. Some clones in this sample may be carry-over from other donors' samples. The sequenced DNA: TGCAGTGCGCGGACAGGGTACGAGCAGTACTTC. This codes for CSARTGYEQYF.